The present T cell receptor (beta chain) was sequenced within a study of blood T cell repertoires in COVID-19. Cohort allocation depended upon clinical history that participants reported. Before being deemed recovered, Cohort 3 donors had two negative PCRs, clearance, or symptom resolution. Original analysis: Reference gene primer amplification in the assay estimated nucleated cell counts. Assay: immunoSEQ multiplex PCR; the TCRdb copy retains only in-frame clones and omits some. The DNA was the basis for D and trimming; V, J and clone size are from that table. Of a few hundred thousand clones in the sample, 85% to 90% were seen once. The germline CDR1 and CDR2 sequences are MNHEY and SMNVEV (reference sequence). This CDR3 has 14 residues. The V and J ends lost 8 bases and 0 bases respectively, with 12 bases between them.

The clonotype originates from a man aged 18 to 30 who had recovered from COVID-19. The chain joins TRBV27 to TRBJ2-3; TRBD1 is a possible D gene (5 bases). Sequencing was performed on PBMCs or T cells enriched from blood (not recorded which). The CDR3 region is CASGPRGSTDTQYF. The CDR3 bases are TGTGCCAGCGGGCCTAGGGGAAGCACAGATACGCAGTATTTT.